Listed below are T cell receptor beta chains from one sample, sequenced in a study of control samples from healthy donors and cancer patients. Measured with immunoSEQ multiplex PCR; TCRdb has only the in-frame clones, and not every one. This table has 100,000 to 150,000 clones, approximately 90% appearing once. Sequenced material: blood. Receptor source: a man aged 18 to 29 in good health. CDR3s include the opening cysteine and the closing phenylalanine or tryptophan. Fields, in order: J gene, V gene, D gene, clone size, CDR3 DNA, CDR3 protein. D genes are given only for firm matches. Clone size, where shown, is once, few, many, or a class for clones that have expanded.

j_gene: TRBJ1-5
v_gene: TRBV2
d_gene: -
abundance: -
CDR3nt: TGTGCCAGCAGTGGGGACCTCAATCAGCCCCAGCATTTT
CDR3aa: CASSGDLNQPQHF

j_gene: TRBJ2-7
v_gene: TRBV6-5
d_gene: -
abundance: -
CDR3nt: TGTGCCAGCAGTTCCCGGGAGAGCTACGAGCAGTACTTC
CDR3aa: CASSSRESYEQYF

j_gene: TRBJ2-1
v_gene: TRBV5-5
d_gene: TRBD1
abundance: -
CDR3nt: TGTGCCAGCAGCCGATTCGGACAGGGGGGTCACAATGAGCAGTTCTTC
CDR3aa: CASSRFGQGGHNEQFF

j_gene: TRBJ2-7
v_gene: TRBV19
d_gene: -
abundance: -
CDR3nt: TGTGCCAGTGGTTTGACATATCCCTCCTACGAGCAGTACTTC
CDR3aa: CASGLTYPSYEQYF

j_gene: TRBJ2-1
v_gene: TRBV18
d_gene: TRBD2
abundance: -
CDR3nt: TGTGCCAGCTCACCATTTTCAGCTAGCGGGGGGCACTACAATGAGCAGTTCTTC
CDR3aa: CASSPFSASGGHYNEQFF

j_gene: TRBJ2-5
v_gene: TRBV19
d_gene: TRBD1
abundance: -
CDR3nt: TGTGCCAGTAGGAGGACAGGGAAAGAGACCCAGTACTTC
CDR3aa: CASRRTGKETQYF

j_gene: TRBJ1-1
v_gene: TRBV19
d_gene: -
abundance: -
CDR3nt: TGTGCCAGTAGCCTCCTGGGGGCGAAGGCTTTCTTT
CDR3aa: CASSLLGAKAFF

j_gene: TRBJ2-2
v_gene: TRBV5-1
d_gene: TRBD1
abundance: -
CDR3nt: TGCGCCAGCAGCTTGGCCTCAGGGGGCCTCGGGGAGCTGTTTTTT
CDR3aa: CASSLASGGLGELFF

j_gene: TRBJ1-6
v_gene: TRBV12-5
d_gene: -
abundance: -
CDR3nt: TGTGCTAGTGGTTTGGATATTTCACCCCTCCACTTT
CDR3aa: CASGLDISPLHF

j_gene: TRBJ2-7
v_gene: TRBV4-1
d_gene: TRBD1
abundance: once
CDR3nt: TGCGCCAGCAGCCATGGACAGGGGATAGGGTCCTACGAGCAGTACTTC
CDR3aa: CASSHGQGIGSYEQYF

j_gene: TRBJ1-1
v_gene: TRBV5-1
d_gene: TRBD1
abundance: -
CDR3nt: TGCGCCAGCAGCTCTTCCGGGACAGGGAACACTGAAGCTTTCTTT
CDR3aa: CASSSSGTGNTEAFF

j_gene: TRBJ1-2
v_gene: TRBV3-1/TRBV3-2
d_gene: TRBD1
abundance: -
CDR3nt: TGTGCCAGCAGCCGCCGACAGGGGACCCCCTATGGCTACACCTTC
CDR3aa: CASSRRQGTPYGYTF

j_gene: TRBJ2-7
v_gene: TRBV6-6
d_gene: -
abundance: -
CDR3nt: TGTGCCAGCAGTTACCGCGACGGCTACGAGCAGTACTTC
CDR3aa: CASSYRDGYEQYF

j_gene: TRBJ1-2
v_gene: TRBV7-9
d_gene: -
abundance: once
CDR3nt: TGTGCCAGCAGCTACAAAGCTCGGGGGGCGCATGGCTACACCTTC
CDR3aa: CASSYKARGAHGYTF

j_gene: TRBJ1-5
v_gene: TRBV13
d_gene: TRBD1
abundance: -
CDR3nt: TGTGCCAGCAGCCTCGGACAGGGGGGGCTACCCCAGCATTTT
CDR3aa: CASSLGQGGLPQHF

j_gene: TRBJ1-4
v_gene: TRBV30
d_gene: TRBD1
abundance: -
CDR3nt: TGTGCCTGGAGTGCGAATTGGGAGGCGACAGGGGATGAAAAACTGTTTTTT
CDR3aa: CAWSANWEATGDEKLFF

j_gene: TRBJ1-5
v_gene: TRBV5-4
d_gene: -
abundance: once
CDR3nt: TGTGCCAGCAGCTTGGTCCGACATCTTCCATATAGCAATCAGCCCCAGCATTTT
CDR3aa: CASSLVRHLPYSNQPQHF

j_gene: TRBJ1-1
v_gene: TRBV7-3
d_gene: TRBD1
abundance: -
CDR3nt: TGTGCCAGCAGCTTAGACAGGGGGAACACTGAAGCTTTCTTT
CDR3aa: CASSLDRGNTEAFF

j_gene: TRBJ1-1
v_gene: TRBV11-2
d_gene: -
abundance: -
CDR3nt: TGTGCCAGCAGCTTAGGAGCGACAGTCCCCACTGAAGCTTTCTTT
CDR3aa: CASSLGATVPTEAFF

j_gene: TRBJ1-5
v_gene: TRBV7-3
d_gene: -
abundance: -
CDR3nt: TGTGCCAGCAGCTTTCGCTGTCAGCCCCAGCATTTT
CDR3aa: CASSFRCQPQHF

j_gene: TRBJ1-3
v_gene: TRBV7-8
d_gene: -
abundance: -
CDR3nt: TGTGCCAGCAGCTTAGGGCAGGGCAGCGGAAACACCATATATTTT
CDR3aa: CASSLGQGSGNTIYF

j_gene: TRBJ2-3
v_gene: TRBV5-4
d_gene: -
abundance: once
CDR3nt: TGTGCCAGCAGCTTGCCCATAACAGATACGCAGTATTTT
CDR3aa: CASSLPITDTQYF

j_gene: TRBJ2-1
v_gene: TRBV18
d_gene: -
abundance: -
CDR3nt: TGTGCCAGCTCTCCCGGGACACACTACAATGAGCAGTTCTTC
CDR3aa: CASSPGTHYNEQFF

j_gene: TRBJ2-2
v_gene: TRBV4-1
d_gene: TRBD1
abundance: -
CDR3nt: TGCGCCAGCAGCCAGGACAGGGGGAGGCTAGGCACCGGGGAGCTGTTTTTT
CDR3aa: CASSQDRGRLGTGELFF

j_gene: TRBJ2-2
v_gene: TRBV5-1
d_gene: -
abundance: -
CDR3nt: TGCGCCAGCAGCTTGGGGGGGGCGCATACCGGGGAGCTGTTTTTT
CDR3aa: CASSLGGAHTGELFF

j_gene: TRBJ1-1
v_gene: TRBV6-1
d_gene: -
abundance: -
CDR3nt: TGTGCCAGCAGAAGGGACGACACTGAAGCTTTCTTT
CDR3aa: CASRRDDTEAFF

j_gene: TRBJ1-5
v_gene: TRBV3-1/TRBV3-2
d_gene: TRBD1
abundance: -
CDR3nt: TGTGCCAGCAGCCCTAAACCGGGACAGGGGGCCCAGCCCCAGCATTTT
CDR3aa: CASSPKPGQGAQPQHF

j_gene: TRBJ1-5
v_gene: TRBV5-1
d_gene: -
abundance: few
CDR3nt: TGCGCCAGCAGCTTGGATCCGGGGGCTCAGCCCCAGCATTTT
CDR3aa: CASSLDPGAQPQHF

j_gene: TRBJ1-1
v_gene: TRBV5-1
d_gene: TRBD1
abundance: few
CDR3nt: TGCGCCAGCAGCTCACAGGGGTTGAACACTGAAGCTTTCTTT
CDR3aa: CASSSQGLNTEAFF

j_gene: TRBJ2-1
v_gene: TRBV18
d_gene: TRBD1
abundance: -
CDR3nt: TGTGCCAGCTCACTTCGGACAGGGTTCACCAATGAGCAGTTCTTC
CDR3aa: CASSLRTGFTNEQFF

j_gene: TRBJ1-2
v_gene: TRBV6-6
d_gene: -
abundance: -
CDR3nt: TGTGCCAGCAGTTACCGACGGCAGAACTATGGCTACACCTTC
CDR3aa: CASSYRRQNYGYTF

j_gene: TRBJ2-1
v_gene: TRBV5-1
d_gene: TRBD1
abundance: -
CDR3nt: TGCGCCAGCAGCTTAGACCCGGGACAGGGAACCTACAATGAGCAGTTCTTC
CDR3aa: CASSLDPGQGTYNEQFF

j_gene: TRBJ1-4
v_gene: TRBV7-2
d_gene: -
abundance: -
CDR3nt: TGTGCCAGCAGCTTAGCGAAACAGGTTAATGAAAAACTGTTTTTT
CDR3aa: CASSLAKQVNEKLFF

j_gene: TRBJ2-3
v_gene: TRBV30
d_gene: -
abundance: once
CDR3nt: TGTGCCTGGAGTCCACCAGCGACAGCCCCTCGCACAGATACGCAGTATTTT
CDR3aa: CAWSPPATAPRTDTQYF

j_gene: TRBJ2-1
v_gene: TRBV10-2
d_gene: TRBD1
abundance: -
CDR3nt: TGCGCCAGCAGTGAGTCGACAGGGTTCTCCTACAATGAGCAGTTCTTC
CDR3aa: CASSESTGFSYNEQFF

j_gene: TRBJ2-5
v_gene: TRBV4-1
d_gene: -
abundance: -
CDR3nt: TGCGCCAGCAGCCGGGGGACTCAAGAGACCCAGTACTTC
CDR3aa: CASSRGTQETQYF

j_gene: TRBJ1-2
v_gene: TRBV2
d_gene: TRBD1
abundance: -
CDR3nt: TGTGCCAGACCTCCCCGGACAGGAGAGTATGGCTACACCTTC
CDR3aa: CARPPRTGEYGYTF

j_gene: TRBJ2-1
v_gene: TRBV19
d_gene: -
abundance: -
CDR3nt: TGTGCCAGTAGCCCAAGGGCCGCCTACAATGAGCAGTTCTTC
CDR3aa: CASSPRAAYNEQFF

j_gene: TRBJ2-3
v_gene: TRBV12-3/TRBV12-4
d_gene: TRBD2
abundance: -
CDR3nt: TGTGCCAGCAGCGATGGACTAGCGTATAAGTATTTT
CDR3aa: CASSDGLAYKYF

j_gene: TRBJ2-5
v_gene: TRBV6-5
d_gene: TRBD2
abundance: few
CDR3nt: TGTGCCGGAGGGAGGGTGGAGCAGGAGACCCAGTACTTC
CDR3aa: CAGGRVEQETQYF

j_gene: TRBJ1-6
v_gene: TRBV5-1
d_gene: -
abundance: -
CDR3nt: TGCGCCAGCACTTCAGGGAATTCACCCCTCCACTTT
CDR3aa: CASTSGNSPLHF

j_gene: TRBJ2-5
v_gene: TRBV2
d_gene: TRBD2
abundance: few
CDR3nt: TGTGCCAGCATCAGACTAGCGGGGTTCCAAGAGACCCAGTACTTC
CDR3aa: CASIRLAGFQETQYF

j_gene: TRBJ2-7
v_gene: TRBV30
d_gene: -
abundance: once
CDR3nt: TGTGCCTGGAGTGTAGGCGGATCCTACTACGAGCAGTACTTC
CDR3aa: CAWSVGGSYYEQYF

j_gene: TRBJ1-1
v_gene: TRBV7-9
d_gene: -
abundance: -
CDR3nt: TGTGCCAGCAGCCCGGGACGGATGAACACTGAAGCTTTCTTT
CDR3aa: CASSPGRMNTEAFF

j_gene: TRBJ1-4
v_gene: TRBV5-4
d_gene: -
abundance: -
CDR3nt: TGTGCCAGCAGCCCCAGCCGGCAGGCTAATGAAAAACTGTTTTTT
CDR3aa: CASSPSRQANEKLFF

j_gene: TRBJ1-6
v_gene: TRBV19
d_gene: TRBD1
abundance: -
CDR3nt: TGTGCCAGTAGTATAGAGGGCAGGGGGTACGGTAATTCACCCCTCCACTTT
CDR3aa: CASSIEGRGYGNSPLHF

j_gene: TRBJ2-3
v_gene: TRBV6-5
d_gene: -
abundance: -
CDR3nt: TGTGCCAGCACCAGCACAGATACGCAGTATTTT
CDR3aa: CASTSTDTQYF

j_gene: TRBJ1-2
v_gene: TRBV20-1
d_gene: -
abundance: -
CDR3nt: TGCAGTGCTAGTCGTCGGTCCTATGGCTACACCTTC
CDR3aa: CSASRRSYGYTF

j_gene: TRBJ1-2
v_gene: TRBV4-1
d_gene: -
abundance: -
CDR3nt: TGCGCCAGCAGCCAAGATACGGAGCGGGGCGGAGACTATGGCTACACCTTC
CDR3aa: CASSQDTERGGDYGYTF

j_gene: TRBJ2-1
v_gene: TRBV9
d_gene: -
abundance: -
CDR3nt: TGTGCCAGCAGCGTAGGGCACTCAAGCGGTTACTACAATGAGCAGTTCTTC
CDR3aa: CASSVGHSSGYYNEQFF

j_gene: TRBJ1-4
v_gene: TRBV6-6
d_gene: -
abundance: -
CDR3nt: TGTGCCAGCAGTAACAGGGTCCCCTCTAATGAAAAACTGTTTTTT
CDR3aa: CASSNRVPSNEKLFF

j_gene: TRBJ2-7
v_gene: TRBV5-1
d_gene: -
abundance: once
CDR3nt: TGCGCCAGCAGCTTGGAGGGACGGAGCTACGAGCAGTACTTC
CDR3aa: CASSLEGRSYEQYF

j_gene: TRBJ2-1
v_gene: TRBV11-2
d_gene: TRBD2
abundance: -
CDR3nt: TGTGCCAGCAGCCCCCGAGGACTAGCGGGGGGGCCCTACAATGAGCAGTTCTTC
CDR3aa: CASSPRGLAGGPYNEQFF